Given below is one TCR beta chain in context. These data come from a study of cytomegalovirus exposure and HLA in healthy donors. 13 Jbeta primers and 60 Vbeta primers were used for the PCR. The data were produced by immunoSEQ multiplex PCR, yet TCRdb's version contains in-frame clones alone and is incomplete. The table lists about 150,000 clones, more than 60% of them singletons. Deletions cut 9 bases from V and 9 bases from J, with 23 bases between. The CDR3 spans 14 residues. Germline V gene data show CDR1 as MNHEY and CDR2 as SVGAGI. The receptor comes from a woman aged 30 to 39 in good health and CMV-seronegative. The sequencing sample was made of PBMCs. The chain couples TRBV6-5 to TRBJ2-5; tentatively, D is TRBD2 (5 bases). The CDR3 nucleotides read TGTGCCAGTTCTAGCCGGGATAACATCGGAGCCCAGTACTTC. Amino acids: CASSSRDNIGAQYF.